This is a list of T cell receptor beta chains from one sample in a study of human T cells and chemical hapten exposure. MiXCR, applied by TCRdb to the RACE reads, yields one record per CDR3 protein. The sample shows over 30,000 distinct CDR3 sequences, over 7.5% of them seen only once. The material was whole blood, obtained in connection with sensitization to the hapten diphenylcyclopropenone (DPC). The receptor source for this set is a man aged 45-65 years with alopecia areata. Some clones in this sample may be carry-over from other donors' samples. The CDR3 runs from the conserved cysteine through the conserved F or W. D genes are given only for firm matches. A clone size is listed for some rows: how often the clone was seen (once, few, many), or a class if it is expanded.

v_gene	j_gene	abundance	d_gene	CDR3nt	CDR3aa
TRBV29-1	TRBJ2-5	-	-	TGCAGCGTTGGGAAACAGGGCAGGGAGACCCAGTACTTC	CSVGKQGRETQYF
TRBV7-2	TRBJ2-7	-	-	TGTGCCAGCAGCTTAGCCAAGGAGCAGTACTTC	CASSLAKEQYF
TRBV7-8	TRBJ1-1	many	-	TGTGCCAGCAGCCCTCGGACAGCCGGTGGAGCTTTCTTT	CASSPRTAGGAFF
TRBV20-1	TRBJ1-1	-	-	TGCAGTGCTAGAGATGACAGGACGGGGACTGAAGCTTTCTTT	CSARDDRTGTEAFF
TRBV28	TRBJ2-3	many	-	TGTGCCAGCAGTTTATATCCTCGGTCCTCGGAGGATACGCAGTATTTT	CASSLYPRSSEDTQYF
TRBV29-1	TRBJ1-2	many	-	TGCAGCGTTGCTGAACAGGGCATCGGGGGCTACACCTTC	CSVAEQGIGGYTF
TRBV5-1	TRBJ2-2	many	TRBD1	TGCGCCAGCAGCTTGTTGATTCGACAGGGGACCGGGGAGCTGTTTTTT	CASSLLIRQGTGELFF
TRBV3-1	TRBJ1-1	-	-	TGTGCCAGCAGCCTGCTCCCGATGACAGGGAACACTGAAGCTTTCTTT	CASSLLPMTGNTEAFF
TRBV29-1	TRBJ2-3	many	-	TGCAGCGTAGGACGGCCCAACACAGATACGCAGTATTTT	CSVGRPNTDTQYF
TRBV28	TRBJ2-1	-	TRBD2	TGTGCCAGCAGTTCCCCGGCTAGCGGGAGCTACAATGAGCAGTTCTTC	CASSSPASGSYNEQFF
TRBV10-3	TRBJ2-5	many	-	TGTGCCATCAGTACCGAAGTAGGGGAGACCCAGTACTTC	CAISTEVGETQYF
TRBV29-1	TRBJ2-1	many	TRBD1	TGCAGCGTTGTTGGGACAGGGCCGATTTCGACCTACAATGAGCAGTTCTTC	CSVVGTGPISTYNEQFF
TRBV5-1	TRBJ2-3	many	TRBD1	TGCGCCAGCAGCCCGGGACAGAAAACAGATACGCAGTATTTT	CASSPGQKTDTQYF
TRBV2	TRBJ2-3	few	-	TGTGCCAGCAGTGTCGGGGCAGATACGCAGTATTTT	CASSVGADTQYF
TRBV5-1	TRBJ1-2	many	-	TGCGCCAGCAGCTTGGCTCAGGGAGCCGGCTATGGCTACACCTTC	CASSLAQGAGYGYTF
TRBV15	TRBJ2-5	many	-	TGTGCCACCAGCAGAGGGGGCGTTCGGGAGACCCAGTACTTC	CATSRGGVRETQYF
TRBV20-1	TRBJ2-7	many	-	TGCAGTGCTAGTACCAGGGGCGAGCAGTACTTC	CSASTRGEQYF
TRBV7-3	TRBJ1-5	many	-	TGTGCCAGCAGCGTTGACGGGTCGACTTATCAGCCCCAGCATTTT	CASSVDGSTYQPQHF
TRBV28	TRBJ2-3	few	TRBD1	TGTGCCAGCAGCACCGGGACAGGGGTCACAGATACGCAGTATTTT	CASSTGTGVTDTQYF
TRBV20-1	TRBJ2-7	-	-	TGCAGTGCTAGAGATGGAGGGGCCCGATACGAGCAGTACTTC	CSARDGGARYEQYF
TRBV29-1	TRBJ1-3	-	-	TGCAGCGTCAGGAAGAGCTCTGGAAACACCATATATTTT	CSVRKSSGNTIYF
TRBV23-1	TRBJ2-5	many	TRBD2	TGCGCCAGCAGTCGGCGAGGGACTAGCGGGAGACCTCAAGAGACCCAGTACTTC	CASSRRGTSGRPQETQYF
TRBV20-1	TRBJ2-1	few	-	TGCAGTGCTAGAGAGAGCTATCGGCAAGCCAGGAATGAGCAGTTCTTC	CSARESYRQARNEQFF
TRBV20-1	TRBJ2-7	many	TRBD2	TGCAGTGCTGGGAGCGGGAGTTATACCTACGAGCAGTACTTC	CSAGSGSYTYEQYF
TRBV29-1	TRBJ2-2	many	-	TGCAGCGTTGGAGACGTCGGGAACGCCGGGGAGCTGTTTTTT	CSVGDVGNAGELFF
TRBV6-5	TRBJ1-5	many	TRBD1	TGTGCCAGCACGATACAGGGGGCGGGGAGCAATCAGCCCCAGCATTTT	CASTIQGAGSNQPQHF
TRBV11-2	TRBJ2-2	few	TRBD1	TGTGCCAGCAGCTTGACAGGGTTTACCGGGGAGCTGTTTTTT	CASSLTGFTGELFF
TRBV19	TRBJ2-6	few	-	TGTGCCAGTAGCATAGGGGATCGAGGGGCCAACGTCCTGACTTTC	CASSIGDRGANVLTF
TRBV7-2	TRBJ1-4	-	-	TGTGCCAGCAGCTTAGGAGGGGAGAACCGAAAACTGTTTTTT	CASSLGGENRKLFF
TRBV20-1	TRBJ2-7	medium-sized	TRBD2	TGCAGTGCTAGAACCGGGACTAGCGGGGGGCAGTACTTC	CSARTGTSGGQYF
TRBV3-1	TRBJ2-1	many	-	TGTGCCAGCAGCCAAGATCTGCTAGTATCCCATGAGCAGTTCTTC	CASSQDLLVSHEQFF
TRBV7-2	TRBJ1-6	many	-	TGTGCCAGCAGCTTAATTGGGGGTGCAGGGTCTGGGAGTTCACCCCTCCACTTT	CASSLIGGAGSGSSPLHF
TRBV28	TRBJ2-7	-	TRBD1	TGTGCCAGCAGCCGGGGACAGCTCTACGAGCAGTACTTC	CASSRGQLYEQYF
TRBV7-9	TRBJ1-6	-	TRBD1	TGTGCCAGCAGCCCCAGGACAGGGATCTATAATTCACCCCTCCACTTT	CASSPRTGIYNSPLHF
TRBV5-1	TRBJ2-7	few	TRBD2	TGCGCCAGCAGCTTAGCTTTAGGGACTAGCGGCTACGAGCAGTACTTC	CASSLALGTSGYEQYF
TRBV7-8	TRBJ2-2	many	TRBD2	TGTGCCAGCAGCAAAGGACTAGCGGGAGCCACCGGGGAGCTGTTTTTT	CASSKGLAGATGELFF
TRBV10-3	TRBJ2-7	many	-	TGTGCCATCAGTACCTCAGGGGACGAGCAGTACTTC	CAISTSGDEQYF
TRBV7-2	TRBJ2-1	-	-	TGTGCCAGCAGGGAATTCGATGAGCAGTTCTTC	CASREFDEQFF
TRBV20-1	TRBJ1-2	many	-	TGCAGTGCTAGTCGAGGGGACTATGGCTACACCTTC	CSASRGDYGYTF
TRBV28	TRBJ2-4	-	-	TGTGCCAGCAGCCCCGGGGGACCCAAAAACATTCAGTACTTC	CASSPGGPKNIQYF
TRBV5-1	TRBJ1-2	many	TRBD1	TGCGCCAGCAGCCAAACAGGGGAGGCCTATGGCTACACCTTC	CASSQTGEAYGYTF
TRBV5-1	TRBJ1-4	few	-	TGCGCCAGCAGCCCCTGGGGGCCAGGAACTAATGAAAAACTGTTTTTT	CASSPWGPGTNEKLFF
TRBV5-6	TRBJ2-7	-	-	TGTGCCAGCAGCTTGTACAATCCCTCCTACGAGCAGTACTTC	CASSLYNPSYEQYF